The present TCR beta chain was sequenced within a study of blood T cell repertoires in COVID-19. Study overall: The analysed material was cDNA or gDNA that came from T cells, B-cell-depleted T cells, or PBMCs.

The CDR3 has 15 amino acids. Trimming stripped 6 bases from V and 4 bases from J, with 19 bases between. CDR1 and CDR2 (germline): SGHDT, YYEEEE. Authors' processing steps: Amplification of reference gene primers provided the estimated nucleated cell counts. Profiling relied on immunoSEQ multiplex PCR, and the TCRdb table lists in-frame clones only, not all of them. The V and J calls and clone size come from that table; D and trimming were worked out from the DNA. The sample gives roughly 200,000 clones, roughly nine tenths of which show up once; roughly 21% is in the top ten. Sequenced input: peripheral blood. J is TRBJ1-2 and V is TRBV5-6, with a possible D match to TRBD1 (6 bases). This sequence originates from a man aged 60 to 75 with active or convalescent COVID-19. This CDR3 is CASTLSGVLLYGYTF. Written as DNA, the CDR3 is TGTGCCAGCACCCTTTCAGGGGTCTTGCTCTATGGCTACACCTTC. The variable domain in full, completed from reference TRBV5-6 and TRBJ1-2, reads DAGVTQSPTHLIKTRGQQVTLRCSPKSGHDTVSWYQQALGQGPQFIFQYYEEEERQRGNFPDRFSGHQFPNYSSELNVNALLLGDSALYLCASTLSGVLLYGYTFGSGTRLTVV.